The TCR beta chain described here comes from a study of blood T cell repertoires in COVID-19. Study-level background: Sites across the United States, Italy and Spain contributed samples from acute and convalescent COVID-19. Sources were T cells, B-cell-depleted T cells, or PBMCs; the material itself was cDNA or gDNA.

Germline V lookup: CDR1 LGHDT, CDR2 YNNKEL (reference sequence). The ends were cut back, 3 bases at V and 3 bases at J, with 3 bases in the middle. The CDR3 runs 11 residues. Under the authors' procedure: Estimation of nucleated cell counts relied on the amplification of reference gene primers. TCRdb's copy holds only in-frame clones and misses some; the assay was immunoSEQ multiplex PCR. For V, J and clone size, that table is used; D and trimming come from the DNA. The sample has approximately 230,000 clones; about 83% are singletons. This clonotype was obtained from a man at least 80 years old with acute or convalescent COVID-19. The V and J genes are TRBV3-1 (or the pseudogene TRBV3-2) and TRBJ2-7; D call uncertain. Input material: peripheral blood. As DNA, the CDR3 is TGTGCCAGCAGCCATAACTACGAGCAGTACTTC. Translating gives CASSHNYEQYF.